This T cell receptor beta chain was identified during a study of blood T cell repertoires in COVID-19. The CDR3 covers 13 residues. The V and J ends lost 2 bases and 3 bases respectively, with 7 bases between them. Germline CDR1 KGHSH, CDR2 LQKENI. The protocol was immunoSEQ multiplex PCR, while the TCRdb copy is restricted to in-frame clones and leaves out a portion. The profile shows some 89,000 clones, 81% of them singletons. Sequenced: peripheral blood. This receptor was obtained from a man aged 55-75 years with acute or convalescent COVID-19. This chain joins TRBV18 and TRBJ1-1, with a weak D call TRBD1 (5 bases). The CDR3 sequence: CASSPLQDTEAFF. The CDR3 DNA reads as TGTGCCAGCTCACCATTACAGGACACTGAAGCTTTCTTT.